This TCR beta chain is from a study of blood T cells in healthy people across ages. Germline lookup yields CDR1 MNHEY and CDR2 SVGEGT. The germline V and J ends were trimmed by 2 bases and 7 bases, with 21 bases remaining between them. The CDR3 is made up of 16 amino acids. Study outcomes and limitations: The study found TCR beta diversity correlated strongly with naive T cell percentage. Not knowing donor CMV status may have confounded expanded clonotype changes.

Together with a sample-barcoded 5' primer, a J-beta primer mix was included in a second PCR lasting about 6 to 11 cycles. Every cDNA was tagged by a template-switch adaptor with 12 random nucleotides. TCRdb re-called the 5' RACE reads with MiXCR, one entry per CDR3 protein. The sample consists of 630,000 or so distinct CDR3 sequences, roughly 31% of them appearing once. Regarding this clonotype: Antigen specificity is unknown.

This receptor was identified in a woman aged 80 or over in good health. The sequenced sample was blood. V usage is TRBV6-2 or TRBV6-3 and J usage is TRBJ2-7; D unclear. In DNA form, the CDR3 reads TGTGCCAGCAGTTACCCCCTAAAGCCCGTCGGCAATGAGCAGTACTTC. This translates into CASSYPLKPVGNEQYF.